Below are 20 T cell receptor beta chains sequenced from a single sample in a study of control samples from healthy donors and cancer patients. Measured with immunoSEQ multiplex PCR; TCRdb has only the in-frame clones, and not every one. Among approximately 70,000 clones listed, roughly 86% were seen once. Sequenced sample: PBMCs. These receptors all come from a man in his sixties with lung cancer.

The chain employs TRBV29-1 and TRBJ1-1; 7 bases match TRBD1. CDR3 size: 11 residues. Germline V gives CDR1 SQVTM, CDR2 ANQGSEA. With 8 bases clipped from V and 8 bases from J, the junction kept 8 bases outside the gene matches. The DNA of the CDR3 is TGCAGCTCAGGGGGAGGGACCGAAGCTTTCTTT. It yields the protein CSSGGGTEAFF.

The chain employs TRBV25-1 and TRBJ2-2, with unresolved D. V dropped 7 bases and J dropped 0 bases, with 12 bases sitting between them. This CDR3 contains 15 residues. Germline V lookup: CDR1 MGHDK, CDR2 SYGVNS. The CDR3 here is CASTPGSANTGELFF. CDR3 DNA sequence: TGTGCCAGCACCCCAGGAAGCGCGAACACCGGGGAGCTGTTTTTT.

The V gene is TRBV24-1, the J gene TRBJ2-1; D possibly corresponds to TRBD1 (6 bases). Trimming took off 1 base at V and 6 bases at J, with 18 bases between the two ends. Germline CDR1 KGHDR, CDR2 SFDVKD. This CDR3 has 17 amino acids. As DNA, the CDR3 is TGTGCCACCAGTGATTTAGGGGAGACAGGTGCGCCCAATGAGCAGTTCTTC. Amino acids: CATSDLGETGAPNEQFF.

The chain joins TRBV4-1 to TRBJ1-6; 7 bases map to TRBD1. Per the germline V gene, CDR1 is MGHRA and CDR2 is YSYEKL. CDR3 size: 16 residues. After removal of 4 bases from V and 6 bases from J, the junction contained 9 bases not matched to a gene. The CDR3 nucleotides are TGCGCCAGCAGCCTAATCGGGACAGTGTTTAATTCACCCCTCCACTTT. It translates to CASSLIGTVFNSPLHF.

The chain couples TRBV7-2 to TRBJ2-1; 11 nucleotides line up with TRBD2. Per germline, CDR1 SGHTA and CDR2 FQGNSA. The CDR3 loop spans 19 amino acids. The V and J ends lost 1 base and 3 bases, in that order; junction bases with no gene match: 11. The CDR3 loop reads CASSLVMLTSGVIYNEQFF. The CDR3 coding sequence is TGTGCCAGCAGCTTAGTGATGCTGACTAGCGGGGTTATCTACAATGAGCAGTTCTTC. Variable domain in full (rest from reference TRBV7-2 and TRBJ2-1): GAGVSQSPSNKVTEKGKDVELRCDPISGHTALYWYRQSLGQGLEFLIYFQGNSAPDKSGLPSDRFSAERTGGSVSTLTIQRTQQEDSAVYLCASSLVMLTSGVIYNEQFFGPGTRLTVL.

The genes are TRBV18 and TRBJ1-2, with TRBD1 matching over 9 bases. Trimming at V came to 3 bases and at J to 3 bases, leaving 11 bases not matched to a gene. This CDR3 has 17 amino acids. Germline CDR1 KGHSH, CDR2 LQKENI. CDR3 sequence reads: CASSPGTGFRGDYGYTF. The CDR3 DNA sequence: TGTGCCAGCTCACCTGGGACAGGGTTTCGCGGAGACTATGGCTACACCTTC. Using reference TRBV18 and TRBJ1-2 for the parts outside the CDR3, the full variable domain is NAGVMQNPRHLVRRRGQEARLRCSPMKGHSHVYWYRQLPEEGLKFMVYLQKENIIDESGMPKERFSAEFPKEGPSILRIQQVVRGDSAAYFCASSPGTGFRGDYGYTFGSGTRLTVV.

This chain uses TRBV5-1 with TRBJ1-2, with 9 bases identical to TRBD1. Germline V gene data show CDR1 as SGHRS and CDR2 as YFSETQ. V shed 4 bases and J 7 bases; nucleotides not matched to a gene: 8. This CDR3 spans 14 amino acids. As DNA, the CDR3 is TGCGCCAGCAGCCCTGGACAGGGGCTAAGTGGCTACACCTTC. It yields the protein CASSPGQGLSGYTF.

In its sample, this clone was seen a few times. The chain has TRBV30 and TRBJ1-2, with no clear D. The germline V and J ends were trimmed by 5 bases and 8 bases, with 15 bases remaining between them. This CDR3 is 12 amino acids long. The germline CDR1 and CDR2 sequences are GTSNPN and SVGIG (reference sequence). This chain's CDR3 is CAWGRPPGGYTF. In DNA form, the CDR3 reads TGTGCCTGGGGACGGCCTCCCGGGGGCTACACCTTC.

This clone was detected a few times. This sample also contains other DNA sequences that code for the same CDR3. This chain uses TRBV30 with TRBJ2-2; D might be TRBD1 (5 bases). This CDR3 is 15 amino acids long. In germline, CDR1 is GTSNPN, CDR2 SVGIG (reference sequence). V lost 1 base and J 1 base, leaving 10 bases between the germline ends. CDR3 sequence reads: CAWSGGRVNTGELFF. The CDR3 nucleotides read TGTGCCTGGAGTGGTGGCAGGGTGAACACCGGGGAGCTGTTTTTT.

Written as DNA, the CDR3 is TGCGCCAGCAGTGAGTCGGCAGGTAATAGCAATCAGCCCCAGCATTTT. Translated, it gives CASSESAGNSNQPQHF. The chain joins TRBV10-2 to TRBJ1-5; D not resolved. The V gene lost 0 bases and the J gene lost 0 bases, with 9 bases spanning the gap. The germline CDR1 and CDR2 sequences are WSHSY and SAAADI. The CDR3 has 16 residues.

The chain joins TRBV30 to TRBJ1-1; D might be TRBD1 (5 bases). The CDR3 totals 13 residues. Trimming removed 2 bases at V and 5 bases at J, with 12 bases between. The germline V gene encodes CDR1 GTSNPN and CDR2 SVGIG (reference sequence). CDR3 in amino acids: CAWSFQGLTEAFF. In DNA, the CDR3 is TGTGCCTGGAGTTTTCAGGGTCTTACTGAAGCTTTCTTT.

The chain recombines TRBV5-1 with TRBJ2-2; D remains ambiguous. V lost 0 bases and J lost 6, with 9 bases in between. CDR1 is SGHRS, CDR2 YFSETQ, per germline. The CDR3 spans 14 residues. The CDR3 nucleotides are TGCGCCAGCAGCTTGGGGTACGGTGCCGGGGAGCTGTTTTTT. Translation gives CASSLGYGAGELFF.

CDR3 DNA: TGCGCCAGCAGCCACCAAGACAGGGGGCAGATGAACACTGAAGCTTTCTTT. Translating gives CASSHQDRGQMNTEAFF. The chain carries TRBV5-1 and TRBJ1-1; 10 nucleotides match TRBD1. The J segment lost 0 bases and the V segment lost 4 bases, leaving 9 bases of the junction unmatched. CDR1 and CDR2 from the germline V gene are SGHRS and YFSETQ. This CDR3 has 17 amino acids. Variable domain in full (rest from reference TRBV5-1 and TRBJ1-1): KAGVTQTPRYLIKTRGQQVTLSCSPISGHRSVSWYQQTPGQGLQFLFEYFSETQRNKGNFPGRFSGRQFSNSRSEMNVSTLELGDSALYLCASSHQDRGQMNTEAFFGQGTRLTVV.

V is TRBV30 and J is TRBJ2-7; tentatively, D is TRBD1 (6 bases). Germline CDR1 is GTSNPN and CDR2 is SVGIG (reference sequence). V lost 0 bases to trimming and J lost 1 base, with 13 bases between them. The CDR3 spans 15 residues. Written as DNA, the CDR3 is TGTGCCTGGAGTGTACAGGGACATGGTTCCTACGAGCAGTACTTC. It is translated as CAWSVQGHGSYEQYF.

Here the CDR3 DNA reads TGTGCCACCAGCCGGGGGGCAAGGGAGGACTACGAGCAGTACTTC. Amino acids: CATSRGAREDYEQYF. The chain links TRBV15 to TRBJ2-7; a possible D gene is TRBD2 (7 bases). This CDR3 spans 15 amino acids. Trimming pared 5 bases from V and 3 bases from J, leaving 17 bases between. Germline V gives CDR1 LNHNV, CDR2 YYDKDF (reference sequence). Drawing the rest from reference TRBV15 and TRBJ2-7, the complete variable domain is DAMVIQNPRYQVTQFGKPVTLSCSQTLNHNVMYWYQQKSSQAPKLLFHYYDKDFNNEADTPDNFQSRRPNTSFCFLDIRSPGLGDTAMYLCATSRGAREDYEQYFGPGTRLTVT.

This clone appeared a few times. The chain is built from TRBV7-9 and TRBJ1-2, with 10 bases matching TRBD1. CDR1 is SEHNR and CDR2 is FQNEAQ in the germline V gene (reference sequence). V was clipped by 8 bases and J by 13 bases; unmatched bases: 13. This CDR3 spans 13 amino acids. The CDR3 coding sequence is TGTGCCAGCCAAAGGGACAGGGGTTACTTGGCCACCTTC. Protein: CASQRDRGYLATF.

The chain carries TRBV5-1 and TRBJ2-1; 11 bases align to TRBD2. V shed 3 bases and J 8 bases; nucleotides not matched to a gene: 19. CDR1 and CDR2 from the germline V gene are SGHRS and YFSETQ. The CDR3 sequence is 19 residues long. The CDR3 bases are TGCGCCAGCAGCTCCATGGGGCTTCTAGCGGGGGGCCTATGGGATGAGCAGTTCTTC. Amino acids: CASSSMGLLAGGLWDEQFF.

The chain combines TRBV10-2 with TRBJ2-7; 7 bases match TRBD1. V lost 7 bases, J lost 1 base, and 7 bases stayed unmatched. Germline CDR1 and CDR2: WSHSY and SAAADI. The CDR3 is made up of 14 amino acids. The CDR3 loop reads CASIGQVTSYEQYF. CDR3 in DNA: TGCGCCAGCATCGGACAGGTCACGTCCTACGAGCAGTACTTC.

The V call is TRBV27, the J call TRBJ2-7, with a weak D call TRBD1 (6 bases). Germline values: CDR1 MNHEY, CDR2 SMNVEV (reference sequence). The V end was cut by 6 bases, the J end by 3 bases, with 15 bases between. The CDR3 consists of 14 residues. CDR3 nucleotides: TGTGCCAGCAGCCCAGACCACAGGGTCTACGAGCAGTACTTC. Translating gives CASSPDHRVYEQYF.

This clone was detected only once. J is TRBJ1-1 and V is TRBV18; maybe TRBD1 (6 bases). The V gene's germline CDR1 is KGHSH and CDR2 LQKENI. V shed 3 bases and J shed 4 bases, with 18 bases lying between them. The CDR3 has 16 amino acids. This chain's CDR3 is CASSPPRGDRGTEAFF. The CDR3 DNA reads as TGTGCCAGCTCACCCCCTAGGGGGGATCGGGGCACTGAAGCTTTCTTT.